What follows is one T cell receptor (beta chain) and its context. Healthy donors had no documented immune events, such as infections, while sampled. These data belong to a study of identifying expanded T cells in peripheral blood. This CDR3 is built from 15 residues. V shed 1 base, J shed 2 bases, and the junction held 3 bases outside the gene matches. From germline, CDR1 is SGHRS and CDR2 YFSETQ. Libraries were prepared by immunoSEQ multiplex PCR; TCRdb keeps only in-frame clonotypes and omits some of them. The table lists roughly 56,000 clones, around 81% of them singletons. The chain recombines TRBV5-1 with TRBJ1-3, with 7 bases aligning to TRBD1. The clonotype originates from a person aged 18-69 years in good health. The sequencing input was blood. CDR3 sequence reads: CASSLTGDTGNTIYF. The DNA of the CDR3 is TGCGCCAGCAGCTTGACAGGGGACACTGGAAACACCATATATTTT.